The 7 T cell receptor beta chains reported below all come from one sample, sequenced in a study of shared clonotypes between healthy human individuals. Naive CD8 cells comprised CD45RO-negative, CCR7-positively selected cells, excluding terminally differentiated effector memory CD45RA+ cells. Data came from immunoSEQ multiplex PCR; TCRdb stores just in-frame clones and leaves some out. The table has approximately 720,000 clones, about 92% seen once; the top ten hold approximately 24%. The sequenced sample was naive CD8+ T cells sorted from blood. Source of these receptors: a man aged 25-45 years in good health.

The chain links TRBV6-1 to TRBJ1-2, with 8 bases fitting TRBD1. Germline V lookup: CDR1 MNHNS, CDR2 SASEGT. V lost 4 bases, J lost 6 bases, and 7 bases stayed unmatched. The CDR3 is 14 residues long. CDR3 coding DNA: TGTGCCAGCAGTGGATGGACAGGGCTCGATGGCTACACCTTC. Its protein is CASSGWTGLDGYTF.

CDR3 residues: CAWRQVSTDTQYF. CDR3 nucleotides: TGTGCCTGGAGGCAGGTAAGCACAGATACGCAGTATTTT. The chain couples TRBV30 to TRBJ2-3; D gene unclear. Trimming stripped 3 bases from V and 0 bases from J, with 7 bases between. The CDR3 totals 13 residues. In germline, CDR1 is GTSNPN, CDR2 SVGIG (reference sequence).

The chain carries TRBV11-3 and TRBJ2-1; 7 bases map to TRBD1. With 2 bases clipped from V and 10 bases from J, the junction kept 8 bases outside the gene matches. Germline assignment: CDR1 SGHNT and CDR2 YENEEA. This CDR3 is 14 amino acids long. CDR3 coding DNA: TGTGCCAGCAGCTTACCGACAGGGACCAGGGAGCAGTTCTTC. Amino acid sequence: CASSLPTGTREQFF.

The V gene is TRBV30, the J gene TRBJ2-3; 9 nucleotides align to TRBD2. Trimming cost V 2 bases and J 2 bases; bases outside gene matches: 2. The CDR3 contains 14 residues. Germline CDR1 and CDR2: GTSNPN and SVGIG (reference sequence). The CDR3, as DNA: TGTGCCTGGAGTACTAGCGGGCCCACAGATACGCAGTATTTT. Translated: CAWSTSGPTDTQYF.

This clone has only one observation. CDR3 residues: CASSPGLAGGGVYNEQFF. DNA of the CDR3: TGTGCCAGCAGCCCTGGACTAGCGGGAGGGGGGGTATACAATGAGCAGTTCTTC. The chain has TRBV5-4 and TRBJ2-1; 15 bases fit TRBD2. J gave up 4 bases and V 4 bases, and 9 bases lay outside the gene matches. Germline V lookup: CDR1 SGHNT, CDR2 YYREEE (reference sequence). This CDR3 spans 18 amino acids.

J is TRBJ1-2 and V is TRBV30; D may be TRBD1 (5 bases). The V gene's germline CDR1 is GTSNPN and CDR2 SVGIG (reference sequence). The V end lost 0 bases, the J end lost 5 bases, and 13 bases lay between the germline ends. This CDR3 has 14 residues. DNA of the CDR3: TGTGCCTGGAGTGTACACGGGGGAGTGTATGGCTACACCTTC. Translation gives CAWSVHGGVYGYTF.

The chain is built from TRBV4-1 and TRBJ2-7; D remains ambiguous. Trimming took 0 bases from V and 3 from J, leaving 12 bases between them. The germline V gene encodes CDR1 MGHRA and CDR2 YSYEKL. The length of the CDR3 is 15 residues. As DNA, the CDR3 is TGCGCCAGCAGCCAAGATGGCGGTATCGGCTACGAGCAGTACTTC. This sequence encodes CASSQDGGIGYEQYF.